Below, 10 T cell receptor beta chains from the same sample are listed, as sequenced in a study of T-cell memory formation after mild COVID-19. MiXCR was run by TCRdb on the 5' RACE reads, yielding one entry per CDR3 protein. Of 150,000 to 200,000 distinct CDR3 sequences in the sample, about 14% were seen once. The sequenced material came from PBMCs or a T cell subset sorted from them (not recorded which). These receptors were collected from an adult woman who had mild COVID-19 (a few samples of this study predate the infection). Cell type and time point are not known.

In its sample, this clonotype was seen once. The CDR3 region is CAWSGGSPYEQYF. Written as DNA, the CDR3 is TGTGCCTGGAGTGGCGGCAGTCCCTACGAGCAGTACTTC. The V call is TRBV30, the J call TRBJ2-7, with D hard to call. V was shortened by 1 base and J by 2 bases, with 9 bases between the two germline ends. Germline V gene sequence: CDR1 GTSNPN, CDR2 SVGIG (reference sequence). The CDR3 length is 13 residues.

Only a few counts were recorded for this clonotype. This chain connects TRBV19 to TRBJ2-1; D is possibly TRBD2 (7 bases). This CDR3 region has 16 residues. CDR1 is LNHDA, CDR2 SQIVND, per germline (reference sequence). V lost 7 bases, J lost 9 bases, and 25 bases lay in between. CDR3 protein: CASMTRGGTPEGEQFF. In DNA, the CDR3 is TGTGCCAGTATGACTCGCGGGGGCACCCCTGAGGGTGAGCAGTTCTTC. Looking up the rest from reference TRBV19 and TRBJ2-1 gives the full variable domain: DGGITQSPKYLFRKEGQNVTLSCEQNLNHDAMYWYRQDPGQGLRLIYYSQIVNDFQKGDIAEGYSVSREKKESFPLTVTSAQKNPTAFYLCASMTRGGTPEGEQFFGPGTRLTVL.

The genes are TRBV20-1 and TRBJ2-1; the D gene is possibly TRBD2 (6 bases). The CDR3 runs 15 residues. V was pared by 3 bases and J by 0 bases, with 12 bases between. The germline CDR1 and CDR2 sequences are DFQATT and SNEGSKA (reference sequence). The CDR3 DNA reads as TGCAGTGCTAGGGGACTCGGAAGCTCCTACAATGAGCAGTTCTTC. Translation: CSARGLGSSYNEQFF.

The rearrangement links TRBV5-1 to TRBJ1-5; D not certain. The CDR3 totals 13 residues. Per germline, CDR1 SGHRS and CDR2 YFSETQ. Trimming removed 6 bases at V and 8 bases at J, with 15 bases between. This CDR3 reads CASNKGPGEPQHF. The DNA for the CDR3 is TGCGCCAGCAACAAGGGCCCCGGGGAGCCCCAGCATTTT.

The chain has TRBV6-5 and TRBJ2-7; no reliable D call. Trimming took off 6 bases at V and 5 bases at J, with 17 bases between the two ends. CDR1 is MNHEY and CDR2 is SVGAGI in the germline V gene. There are 14 residues in the CDR3. CDR3 region: CASRSAGLRNEQYF. The CDR3 DNA sequence: TGTGCCAGCAGGTCAGCTGGCCTCCGAAACGAGCAGTACTTC.

A few counts support this clonotype. V gene TRBV7-9 combines with J gene TRBJ2-4; TRBD1 might be the D (6 bases). Deletions cut 1 base from V and 2 bases from J, with 9 bases between. Germline V lookup: CDR1 SEHNR, CDR2 FQNEAQ (reference sequence). The CDR3 extends over 15 amino acids. CDR3 protein: CASSLGQGTKNIQYF. Here the CDR3 DNA reads TGTGCCAGCAGCTTAGGTCAGGGGACCAAAAACATTCAGTACTTC.

The sample holds a few counts of this clonotype. The genes are TRBV30 and TRBJ1-2; D not certain. V was pared by 3 bases and J by 8 bases, with 13 bases between. The CDR3 runs 12 residues. The germline V gene encodes CDR1 GTSNPN and CDR2 SVGIG (reference sequence). The CDR3 DNA reads TGTGCCTGGAGCGAATCGACAAACGGCTACACCTTC. Protein sequence: CAWSESTNGYTF. The whole variable domain, remainder taken from reference TRBV30 and TRBJ1-2, is SQTIHQWPATLVQPVGSPLSLECTVEGTSNPNLYWYRQAAGRGLQLLFYSVGIGQISSEVPQNLSASRPQDRQFILSSKKLLLSDSGFYLCAWSESTNGYTFGSGTRLTVV.

The table lists this clonotype with a few counts. This rearrangement joins TRBV7-2 to TRBJ2-1; D is unresolved. This CDR3 is 14 amino acids long. V lost 2 bases, J lost 6 bases, and 11 bases lay in between. Germline-derived CDR1 and CDR2 are SGHTA and FQGNSA. The CDR3 nucleotides are TGTGCCAGCAGCTTAAAGGCTAGAGGCAATGAGCAGTTCTTC. Its protein is CASSLKARGNEQFF.

The J gene is TRBJ2-7, the V gene TRBV20-1; 12 nucleotides match TRBD2. Germline CDR1 and CDR2: DFQATT and SNEGSKA (reference sequence). The V and J ends lost 3 bases and 7 bases, in that order; junction bases with no gene match: 13. The length of the CDR3 is 16 residues. The CDR3 spells CSASWLAGGPLVEQYF. The CDR3 nucleotides read TGCAGTGCTAGTTGGCTAGCGGGAGGGCCCCTAGTAGAGCAGTACTTC.

This clonotype was observed a few times. The J gene is TRBJ2-7, the V gene TRBV5-1; perhaps TRBD2 as D (5 bases). Germline V gives CDR1 SGHRS, CDR2 YFSETQ. This CDR3 is 15 amino acids long. V lost 3 bases and J lost 5, with 18 bases in between. The CDR3 loop reads CASSSLRLGVHEQYF. Written as DNA, the CDR3 is TGCGCCAGCAGCTCCCTCCGTCTCGGGGTACACGAGCAGTACTTC. Full variable domain (rest looked up from reference TRBV5-1 and TRBJ2-7): KAGVTQTPRYLIKTRGQQVTLSCSPISGHRSVSWYQQTPGQGLQFLFEYFSETQRNKGNFPGRFSGRQFSNSRSEMNVSTLELGDSALYLCASSSLRLGVHEQYFGPGTRLTVT.